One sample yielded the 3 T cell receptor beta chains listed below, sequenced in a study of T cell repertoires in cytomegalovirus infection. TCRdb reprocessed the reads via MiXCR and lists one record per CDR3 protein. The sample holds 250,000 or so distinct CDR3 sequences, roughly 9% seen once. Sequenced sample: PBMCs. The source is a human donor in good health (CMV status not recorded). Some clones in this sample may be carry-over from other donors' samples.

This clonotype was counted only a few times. The CDR3 here is CASSRGPKADTQYF. The CDR3 DNA reads as TGTGCCAGCAGCCGGGGACCGAAGGCAGATACGCAGTATTTT. The rearrangement uses TRBV11-2 and TRBJ2-3; the D gene could be TRBD1 or TRBD2 (5 bases each). This CDR3 spans 14 amino acids. Germline V lookup: CDR1 SGHAT, CDR2 FQNNGV. The germline V and J ends were trimmed by 5 bases and 4 bases, with 13 bases remaining between them.

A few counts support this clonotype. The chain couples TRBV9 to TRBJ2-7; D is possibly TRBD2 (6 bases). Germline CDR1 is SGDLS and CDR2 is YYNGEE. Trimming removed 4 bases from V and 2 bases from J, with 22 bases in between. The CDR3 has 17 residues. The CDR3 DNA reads TGTGCCAGCAGCCCCCCAGGCAGGCGGGGTTACCCCTACGAGCAGTACTTC. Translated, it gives CASSPPGRRGYPYEQYF.

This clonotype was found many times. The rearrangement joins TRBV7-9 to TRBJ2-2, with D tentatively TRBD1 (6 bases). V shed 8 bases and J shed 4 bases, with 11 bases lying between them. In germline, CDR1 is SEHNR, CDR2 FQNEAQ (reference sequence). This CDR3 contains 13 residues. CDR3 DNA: TGTGCCAGCGGGGGCAGGATCACCGGGGAGCTGTTTTTT. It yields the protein CASGGRITGELFF.